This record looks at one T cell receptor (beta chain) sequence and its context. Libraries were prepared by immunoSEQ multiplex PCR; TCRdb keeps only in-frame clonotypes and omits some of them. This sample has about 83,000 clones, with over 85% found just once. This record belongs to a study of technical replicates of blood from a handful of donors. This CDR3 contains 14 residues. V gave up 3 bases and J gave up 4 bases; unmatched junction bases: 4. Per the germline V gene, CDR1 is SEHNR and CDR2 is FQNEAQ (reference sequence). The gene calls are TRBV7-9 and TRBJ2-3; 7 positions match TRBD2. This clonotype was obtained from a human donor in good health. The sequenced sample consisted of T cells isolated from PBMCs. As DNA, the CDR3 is TGTGCCAGCAGCTTGGGAGGGCACGCAGATACGCAGTATTTT. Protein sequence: CASSLGGHADTQYF.